The 14 T cell receptor beta chains below come from one sample, sequenced in a study of T cell repertoires in cytomegalovirus infection (dated by TCRdb to between 2018 and 2020). Reads for this sample came from an Illumina HiSeq 1500. TCRdb reanalyzed the raw reads on its own, using fastp at Q25 for trimming and MiXCR for clone calling, and kept in-frame beta chains. Entries are consolidated by CDR3 protein sequence, retaining the most common genes and DNA. The sample table records hundreds of thousands of distinct CDR3 sequences; 25% to 35% of these occur just once. 17% of the sample goes to the ten largest clones. Antigens of these TCRs are unknown. The treatment or condition label for this specimen denotes: in vitro stimulation with specific CMV peptide epitopes to enrich CMV-specific T cells. The sequencing used cultured PBMCs, collected from culture after CMV antigen stimulation. The receptors here all came from a human donor in good health (CMV status not recorded). Some clones in this sample may be carry-over from other donors' samples.

This chain uses TRBV29-1 with TRBJ1-2; a possible D gene is TRBD1 (5 bases). The CDR3 sequence is 11 residues long. CDR1 and CDR2 (germline): SQVTM, ANQGSEA. V lost 3 bases and J 6 bases, leaving 8 bases between the germline ends. The CDR3 nucleotides are TGCAGCGTTGAGGGCAGGGATGGCTACACCTTC. Its translation: CSVEGRDGYTF.

The rearrangement uses TRBV6-8 and TRBJ2-7; D is perhaps TRBD2 (6 bases). V gave up 2 bases and J gave up 7 bases, with 21 bases separating them. The CDR3 has 16 amino acids. Germline V gene lookup returns CDR1 MNHGY and CDR2 SAAAGT. The CDR3 sequence is CASSYPSFGKAGEQYF. CDR3 coding DNA: TGTGCCAGCAGTTACCCCTCCTTCGGGAAGGCGGGAGAGCAGTACTTC.

V and J are TRBV5-3 and TRBJ2-7; D gene uncertain. TRBV5-3 is marked as an open reading frame, function uncertain. The CDR3 covers 17 residues. Trimming removed 3 bases at V and 1 base at J, with 20 bases between. CDR3 DNA sequence: TGTGCCAGAAGCTGCAATCGGCGGTCACGATTATCCTACGAGCAGTACTTC. Translation: CARSCNRRSRLSYEQYF.

This clonotype has a handful of counts. The V and J genes are TRBV6-5 and TRBJ1-3, with D perhaps matching TRBD1 (6 bases). This CDR3 is built from 14 residues. Germline CDR1 reads MNHEY; CDR2 reads SVGAGI. The V end was cut by 5 bases, the J end by 4 bases, with 12 bases between. For the CDR3, the DNA is TGTGCCAGCAGTATTGAGAGGGGGGGAAACACCATATATTTT. The encoded protein is CASSIERGGNTIYF.

There are a few counts of this clonotype. V is TRBV7-2 and J is TRBJ1-1; unclear D gene. CDR3 length: 15 residues. V was pared by 2 bases and J by 0 bases, with 10 bases between. From germline, CDR1 is SGHTA and CDR2 FQGNSA. CDR3 nucleotide sequence: TGTGCCAGCAGCTTATTTGGACGGATGAACACTGAAGCTTTCTTT. Amino acid sequence: CASSLFGRMNTEAFF.

J is TRBJ1-1 and V is TRBV5-1, with D possibly being TRBD1 (6 bases). CDR3 size: 16 residues. Trimming pared 0 bases from V and 2 bases from J, leaving 14 bases between. Germline lookup yields CDR1 SGHRS and CDR2 YFSETQ. CDR3 sequence reads: CASSLVTGTLNTEAFF. The CDR3 DNA sequence: TGCGCCAGCAGCTTGGTAACCGGGACACTTAACACTGAAGCTTTCTTT.

The V gene is TRBV7-2, the J gene TRBJ2-3; the D call may be TRBD1 or TRBD2 (5 bases each). The CDR3 is 15 amino acids. CDR1 SGHTA and CDR2 FQGNSA come from the germline V gene. Trimming removed 4 bases from V and 4 bases from J, with 15 bases in between. Here the CDR3 DNA reads TGTGCCAGCAGCTCGGGACGTAGTAGGGCAGATACGCAGTATTTT. Translated, it gives CASSSGRSRADTQYF.

There are a few counts of this clonotype. The chain carries TRBV4-1 and TRBJ2-1, with 7 bases lining up with TRBD1. Looked up from germline, CDR1 is MGHRA and CDR2 is YSYEKL. V was clipped by 3 bases and J by 4 bases; unmatched bases: 12. CDR3 length: 17 residues. CDR3 sequence (DNA): TGCGCCAGCAGCCACGAAATACAGGGGACCCTATACAATGAGCAGTTCTTC. Its translation is CASSHEIQGTLYNEQFF.

This clonotype is a singleton in its sample. CDR3 sequence reads: CATRLTLGTGELFF. The CDR3 DNA reads as TGTGCCACCCGGTTGACCCTGGGGACCGGGGAGCTGTTTTTT. V gene TRBV27 combines with J gene TRBJ2-2; D gene uncertain. The V end was cut by 10 bases, the J end by 5 bases, with 17 bases between. The CDR3 extends over 14 amino acids. Germline-derived CDR1 and CDR2 are MNHEY and SMNVEV (reference sequence).

This clonotype was seen many times. V is TRBV12-3 or TRBV12-4 and J is TRBJ1-1; 11 bases fit TRBD1. The length of the CDR3 is 15 residues. V was pared by 5 bases and J by 6 bases, with 8 bases of the junction left unmatched. In DNA form, the CDR3 reads TGTGCCAGCAGTGGACAGGGGGCGCGTTTATCTGAAGCTTTCTTT. Translation: CASSGQGARLSEAFF.

V gene TRBV20-1 combines with J gene TRBJ2-7; 10 bases line up with TRBD2. Germline CDR1 DFQATT, CDR2 SNEGSKA (reference sequence). CDR3 length: 15 amino acids. The V and J ends lost 0 bases and 0 bases, in that order; junction bases with no gene match: 2. The CDR3: CSARDLAGVSYEQYF. CDR3 DNA: TGCAGTGCTAGAGACCTAGCGGGAGTCTCCTACGAGCAGTACTTC.

The chain carries TRBV27 and TRBJ2-4, with 7 nucleotides matching TRBD1. This CDR3 is 18 amino acids long. Germline trimming cut 8 bases from V and 1 base from J; bases unmatched to any gene: 17. Per germline, CDR1 MNHEY and CDR2 SMNVEV (reference sequence). The CDR3 spells CASPDPWDRARAKNIQYF. The CDR3 region has the DNA TGTGCCAGCCCGGATCCGTGGGACAGAGCCAGGGCCAAAAACATTCAGTACTTC.

CDR3 DNA: TGCAGTGCTAGAGATCTAAGGGAAGCTAACTATGGCTACACCTTC. Translating gives CSARDLREANYGYTF. The V call is TRBV20-1, the J call TRBJ1-2; D is undetermined. The germline CDR1 and CDR2 sequences are DFQATT and SNEGSKA (reference sequence). The CDR3 runs to 15 residues. The V end lost 0 bases, the J end lost 0 bases, and 11 bases lay between the germline ends.

This clonotype was seen a few times. Here the CDR3 reads CASSLGLAGVGEQFF. DNA for the CDR3: TGTGCCAGCAGCTTAGGGCTAGCGGGAGTTGGTGAGCAGTTCTTC. The genes are TRBV7-8 and TRBJ2-1; TRBD2 matches 10 bases. The CDR3 spans 15 residues. Trimming took 1 base from V and 9 from J; bases not matched to a gene: 6. Germline V CDR1 and CDR2: SGHVS, FQNEAQ.